This is a list of T cell receptor beta chains from one sample in a study of control samples from healthy donors and cancer patients. The data were produced by immunoSEQ multiplex PCR, yet TCRdb's version contains in-frame clones alone and is incomplete. This sample has some 100,000 clones, with 80% to 95% found just once. What was sequenced was blood. The receptors come from a man aged 18 to 29 in good health. Each CDR3 is given without its conserved first and last residue. The D gene is left open where the match is weak. The size of a clone is reported for some rows only, either as once, few or many, or as a class for expanded clones.

clone size,V gene,D gene,J gene,CDR3 protein
NA,TRBV21-1,NA,TRBJ1-1,ASSRENTEAF
once,TRBV18,TRBD1,TRBJ1-1,ASSPQPQGGNTEAF
NA,TRBV7-9,NA,TRBJ2-5,ASSLDWAQY
once,TRBV5-6,NA,TRBJ1-2,ASSLVGSGGYT
NA,TRBV3-1/TRBV3-2,NA,TRBJ1-1,ASSQVGATEAF
NA,TRBV5-8,TRBD2,TRBJ2-3,ASSWGVAGSTDTQY
NA,TRBV25-1,NA,TRBJ2-7,ASSDYSSYEQY
NA,TRBV19,NA,TRBJ1-5,ASSMLGNQPQH
NA,TRBV27,NA,TRBJ2-3,ASSSLSTDTQY
NA,TRBV12-3/TRBV12-4,NA,TRBJ1-2,ATQGPLSGYT
NA,TRBV24-1,TRBD1,TRBJ1-2,ATSDGPQGISGYT
once,TRBV6-5,NA,TRBJ2-7,ASSLGPYYEQY
NA,TRBV5-1,NA,TRBJ2-5,ASSQGRETQY
NA,TRBV19,TRBD1,TRBJ2-7,ASSGQEAFSYEQY
NA,TRBV9,NA,TRBJ2-3,ASSVGDQDLTDTQY
NA,TRBV7-9,NA,TRBJ1-5,ASSKDRYGNQPQH
NA,TRBV19,NA,TRBJ2-6,ASSITANVLT
once,TRBV25-1,NA,TRBJ1-1,ASSDQYVEGGTEAF
once,TRBV30,NA,TRBJ1-1,AWSPSIRSTEAF
NA,TRBV24-1,TRBD1,TRBJ1-5,ATSDRQGANGQPQH
NA,TRBV7-9,NA,TRBJ1-2,ASSLVGDGYT
NA,TRBV2,NA,TRBJ1-2,ASSGGRADGYT